This T cell receptor (beta chain) was recovered during a study of a mutant IDH1 vaccine in newly diagnosed glioma. This clone has just one count. Its antigen is not known. Sample time point: week 35, safety follow-up. What each vaccine dose contained was 300 ug of mutant IDH1 20-mer peptide, accompanied by topical imiquimod. TCRdb's copy holds only in-frame clones and misses some; the assay was immunoSEQ multiplex PCR. Seen here are 65,000 to 85,000 clones, around 90% observed once, and the top ten hold roughly 2%. The ends were cut back, 1 base at V and 4 bases at J, with 7 bases in the middle. Germline loops: CDR1 MGHDK, CDR2 SYGVNS. The length of the CDR3 is 14 residues.

This receptor was taken from a man younger than 40 with glioma. J is TRBJ2-2 and V is TRBV25-1; no clear D. The specimen was PBMCs, collected from a glioma patient whose treatment included an IDH1 peptide vaccine. This chain's CDR3 is CASSESWITGELFF. DNA of the CDR3: TGTGCCAGCAGTGAATCTTGGATCACCGGGGAGCTGTTTTTT.